This is a list of T cell receptor beta chains from one sample in a study of T-cell reconstitution after alpha-beta-depleted transplantation in children. Each CDR3 protein is one row after TCRdb ran MiXCR on the PCR reads. The sample holds approximately 630,000 distinct CDR3 sequences; less than 15% are singletons and the top ten take 0.79%. The specimen was PBMCs, collected before TCRalphabeta/CD19-depleted stem cell transplant. The receptor source for this set is a girl aged 2-10 years with congenital amegakaryocytic thrombocytopenia, due to receive a stem cell transplant. The CDR3 runs from the conserved cysteine through the conserved F or W. Fields, in order: clone size, D gene, V gene, J gene, CDR3 DNA, CDR3 protein. The D gene is left open where the match is weak. Not every row has a clone size; where given, it reads once, few, many or a size class.

>-|-|TRBV11-2|TRBJ2-3
TGTGCCAGCAAATCCCTCACAGATACGCAGTATTTT
CASKSLTDTQYF
>few|TRBD2|TRBV12-3/TRBV12-4|TRBJ2-2
TGTGCCAGCAGTTCCCCTTTTCTAGCGGGAGGGCCCGGGGAGCTGTTTTTT
CASSSPFLAGGPGELFF
>few|TRBD2|TRBV7-2|TRBJ2-1
TGTGCCAGCAGCCCAAGTTGGGGGACTAGCGGGTATAATGAGCAGTTCTTC
CASSPSWGTSGYNEQFF
>-|-|TRBV15|TRBJ2-7
TGTGCCACCAGCAATTTGCCGGGGTACGAGCAGTACTTC
CATSNLPGYEQYF
>-|-|TRBV5-1|TRBJ2-3
TGCGCCAGCAGCCCGCGGTGGACGGCGAGTGAAGATACGCAGTATTTT
CASSPRWTASEDTQYF
>many|-|TRBV10-3|TRBJ2-1
TGTGCCATCAGTGAGTCGATCTACTCGCAAAGTGAGCAGTTCTTC
CAISESIYSQSEQFF
>many|-|TRBV5-1|TRBJ2-2
TGCGCCAGCAGCTTTGGAGAGGTGAACACCGGGGAGCTGTTTTTT
CASSFGEVNTGELFF
>many|TRBD1|TRBV15|TRBJ2-2
TGTGCCACCAGCAGAGATCTTTTCCAGGACAGGGACCCCAACACCGGGGAGCTGTTTTTT
CATSRDLFQDRDPNTGELFF
>many|TRBD1|TRBV20-1|TRBJ1-2
TGCAGTGCTCATACAGGGGCCAATTCCTATGGCTACACCTTC
CSAHTGANSYGYTF
>few|TRBD1|TRBV29-1|TRBJ2-7
TGCAGCGTCCGCCAGGGGACAGGACTTCCCTACGAGCAGTACTTC
CSVRQGTGLPYEQYF
>-|-|TRBV29-1|TRBJ2-5
TGCAGCGTAACACAGACGACCCAAGAGACCCAGTACTTC
CSVTQTTQETQYF
>-|TRBD2|TRBV20-1|TRBJ2-2
TGCAGTGCTAGAGATCTAGGGACTAGCGGGCCCAACACCGGGGAGCTGTTTTTT
CSARDLGTSGPNTGELFF
>-|-|TRBV29-1|TRBJ2-2
TGCAGCGTTGGTAACGGGATCGACACCGGGGAGCTGTTTTTT
CSVGNGIDTGELFF
>many|TRBD2|TRBV6-5|TRBJ2-3
TGTGCCAGCAGTTACCGAGGACTAGCGGGCACAGATACGCAGTATTTT
CASSYRGLAGTDTQYF
>many|TRBD2|TRBV5-1|TRBJ2-1
TGCGCCAGCAGCTTGGCCCGCGGGAGCGATGAGCAGTTCTTC
CASSLARGSDEQFF
>-|-|TRBV3-1|TRBJ1-1
TGTGCCAGCAGCCAAGATCTGCCAGGCGTTAGCGAAGCTTTCTTT
CASSQDLPGVSEAFF
>-|-|TRBV6-6|TRBJ2-7
TGTGCCAGCAGTTCTCCTTACTACGAGCAGTACTTC
CASSSPYYEQYF
>many|-|TRBV5-1|TRBJ2-3
TGCGCCAGCAAATTGGGTCTAGCCGTCGCAGATACGCAGTATTTT
CASKLGLAVADTQYF
>-|-|TRBV4-1|TRBJ2-3
TGCGCCAGCAGCCAAAACGGGGTAGAGAAAAGGGATACGCAGTATTTT
CASSQNGVEKRDTQYF
>many|-|TRBV5-1|TRBJ1-1
TGCGCCAGCGCCGACGGCTCTGAAGCTTTCTTT
CASADGSEAFF
>-|TRBD2|TRBV12-3/TRBV12-4|TRBJ2-1
TGTGCCAGCAGTTTATGGACTAGCGCCGACAATGAGCAGTTCTTC
CASSLWTSADNEQFF
>-|TRBD2|TRBV4-1|TRBJ2-7
TGCGCCAGCAGCGGTGGCCTAGCGGGAGGATCCTACGAGCAGTACTTC
CASSGGLAGGSYEQYF
>few|TRBD2|TRBV20-1|TRBJ2-7
TGCAGTGTTACTAGCGACGCGGGACTAAGCTCCTACGAGCAGTACTTC
CSVTSDAGLSSYEQYF
>many|-|TRBV4-2|TRBJ2-7
TGTGCCAGCAGCCAAACAGGGAAGCCTTACGAGCAGTACTTC
CASSQTGKPYEQYF
>few|-|TRBV9|TRBJ2-7
TGTGCCAGCAGCAGAACCGACGGCTACGAGCAGTACTTC
CASSRTDGYEQYF
>few|TRBD1|TRBV15|TRBJ2-7
TGTGCCACCAGCATCGGGACAGGGGCCTACGAGCAGTACTTC
CATSIGTGAYEQYF
>-|-|TRBV5-6|TRBJ2-7
TGTGCCAGCACCGCGGCCGTCGGCTCCTACGAGCAGTACTTC
CASTAAVGSYEQYF
>many|TRBD2|TRBV20-1|TRBJ2-1
TGCAGTGCGGGACTAGTAACCAATGAGCAGTTCTTC
CSAGLVTNEQFF
>few|TRBD2|TRBV20-1|TRBJ2-5
TGCAGTGCTTTCTCCCGACTAGCGGGACAAGAGACCCAGTACTTC
CSAFSRLAGQETQYF
>many|-|TRBV10-3|TRBJ2-5
TGTGCCATCAGCGATCTCAGGGAGGAAGAGACCCAGTACTTC
CAISDLREEETQYF
>many|-|TRBV7-9|TRBJ2-7
TGTGCCAGCAGCTTAGAAGGCGGTTACTACGAGCAGTACTTC
CASSLEGGYYEQYF
>many|-|TRBV20-1|TRBJ2-7
TGCAGTGCCCAAACGGGGACCTACGAGCAGTACTTC
CSAQTGTYEQYF
>-|TRBD2|TRBV5-5|TRBJ2-5
TGTGCCAGCATCGATAGAGGACTAGTAGCAAGAGAGACCCAGTACTTC
CASIDRGLVARETQYF
>few|-|TRBV20-1|TRBJ2-7
TGCAGTGCAGGTTCAGATACCAGCTCCTACGAGCAGTACTTC
CSAGSDTSSYEQYF
>many|TRBD1|TRBV2|TRBJ2-1
TGTGCCAGCAAGGTTGAACCGGGACAGACTAACAATGAGCAGTTCTTC
CASKVEPGQTNNEQFF
>many|-|TRBV12-3/TRBV12-4|TRBJ2-3
TGTGCCAGCAGTCCGCCTAGGAGCACAGATACGCAGTATTTT
CASSPPRSTDTQYF
>-|TRBD2|TRBV29-1|TRBJ2-2
TGCAGCGTAGAGGGACTAGCTAACACCGGGGAGCTGTTTTTT
CSVEGLANTGELFF
>-|TRBD1|TRBV20-1|TRBJ2-5
TGCAGTGCGGGACAGGGGGTGGGGGAGACCCAGTACTTC
CSAGQGVGETQYF
>many|TRBD2|TRBV20-1|TRBJ2-3
TGCAGTGCCAGCGGCCTAGCGGGAGGCGGCACAGATACGCAGTATTTT
CSASGLAGGGTDTQYF
>-|-|TRBV5-1|TRBJ2-7
TGCGCCAGCAGCGCCTACCAGGGAGCCGAGTACGAGCAGTACTTC
CASSAYQGAEYEQYF
>-|-|TRBV11-2|TRBJ2-3
TGTGCCAGCAGCTACAAGCGGACTAGCACAGATACGCAGTATTTT
CASSYKRTSTDTQYF
>many|-|TRBV29-1|TRBJ1-2
TGCAGCGTTATAGGGGATAACTATGGCTACACCTTC
CSVIGDNYGYTF
>-|-|TRBV28|TRBJ1-2
TGTGCCAGCAGAAGTTCCGCGGGGCGCACCTATGGCGACACCTTC
CASRSSAGRTYGDTF
>many|-|TRBV12-3/TRBV12-4|TRBJ2-3
TGTGCCAGCAGTTTAATGCCCCCAGGGCAGGCAGATACGCAGTATTTT
CASSLMPPGQADTQYF
>-|-|TRBV29-1|TRBJ1-1
TGCAGCGTCCAAACAGGGTCCAACACTGAAGCTTTCTTT
CSVQTGSNTEAFF
>many|-|TRBV10-3|TRBJ2-5
TGTGCCATTAGTAGCTGGAGTTTGGGAGAGACCCAGTACTTC
CAISSWSLGETQYF
>many|TRBD2|TRBV10-3|TRBJ2-7
TGTGCCATCAGTGATACGGGGGAGGGAGACGAGCAGTACTTC
CAISDTGEGDEQYF
>-|-|TRBV12-3/TRBV12-4|TRBJ2-1
TGTGCCAGCAGTTTCGGCGCCTACCCCTACAATGAGCAGTTCTTC
CASSFGAYPYNEQFF
>many|-|TRBV5-1|TRBJ2-7
TGTGCCAGCAGCTCACAGGGTTACGAGCAGTACTTC
CASSSQGYEQYF
>many|-|TRBV7-9|TRBJ1-6
TGTGCCAGCAGCTTCGCAGGGAGTTATAATTCACCCCTCCACTTT
CASSFAGSYNSPLHF
>-|-|TRBV12-3/TRBV12-4|TRBJ2-7
TGTGCCAGCAGTCCCCGCCTTGACAGGTCACGGCAGTACTTC
CASSPRLDRSRQYF
>many|-|TRBV20-1|TRBJ2-7
TGCAGTGCTAGCTCCACCTCCTACGAGCAGTACTTC
CSASSTSYEQYF
>few|TRBD1|TRBV5-1|TRBJ2-5
TGCGCCAGCAGCAAGACAGGGAATGGGGAGACCCAGTACTTC
CASSKTGNGETQYF
>-|-|TRBV6-2/TRBV6-3|TRBJ2-1
TGTGCCAGCAGTTACTCGTGGGAGAGCTCCTACAATGAGCAGTTCTTC
CASSYSWESSYNEQFF
>many|TRBD2|TRBV20-1|TRBJ2-7
TGCAGTGCTGGGACTAGCGGACTCTACGAGCAGTACTTC
CSAGTSGLYEQYF
>-|-|TRBV2|TRBJ2-2
TGTGCCAGCAGACCAGGGGCCGGGGAGCTGTTTTTT
CASRPGAGELFF
>few|TRBD2|TRBV30|TRBJ2-5
TGTGCCTGGAGTGTACGGCGGGAGGAGACCCAGTACTTC
CAWSVRREETQYF
>many|-|TRBV15|TRBJ1-1
TGTGCCACCAAGGCGGGGTACACTGAAGCTTTCTTT
CATKAGYTEAFF
>-|-|TRBV5-8|TRBJ2-7
TGTGCCAGCAGCAGGCTATTTACCGTAAAAGCCTACGAGCAGTACTTC
CASSRLFTVKAYEQYF
>-|TRBD2|TRBV3-1|TRBJ2-5
TGTGCCAGCAGCCAGGCGGGGGAGCGGAAACAAGAGACCCAGTACTTC
CASSQAGERKQETQYF